One TCR beta chain is described in this entry. This clone was seen a few times. Its antigen is currently not known. No much larger clonotype is one base removed from it; base qualities were not supplied. The library relied on the immunoSEQ multiplex PCR assay. The multiplex PCR relied on a mix of 60 forward primers for TCR Vbeta segments and 13 reverse primers for TCR Jbeta segments. The CDR3 region of rearranged TCR beta genes was amplified from genomic DNA with a multiplex PCR assay. The amplified TCR beta libraries were sequenced on the Illumina HiSeq System as 87-base-pair reads. The authors processed their data as follows. In a later analysis, tens of millions of unique TCR beta chains were counted across the 650 to 700 repertoires, and around 10 million of these chains were shared by at least two donors. To remove PCR and sequencing errors, raw reads were error-corrected and collapsed into unique sequences using a nearest-neighbor algorithm that merged closely related sequences. CDR3 sequences were aligned to IMGT reference sequences to assign V, D and J gene segments. For a sequence to be retained, a match of at least six nucleotides was required to both a V gene segment and a J gene segment. Rearrangements were classified as productive when the CDR3 lacked stop codons and remained in frame with V and J, and all other rearrangements were classified as non-productive. Following IMGT convention, CDR3 was defined as the stretch from the second conserved V-encoded cysteine to the conserved J-encoded phenylalanine. In an earlier analysis of more than 550 of the donors, sequences lacking an unambiguous match to a single V gene segment were excluded. In an earlier analysis of several hundred of the donors, V segments were called functional above 56.7% productive rearrangements and were called segregating when the between-donor standard deviation exceeded 5%. A statistical classification framework was built for diagnosing cytomegalovirus status from the catalog of TCR beta chain sequences. In a later analysis, V and J genes were assigned by comparing TCR nucleotide sequences against IMGT/GENE-DB human TR gene sequences. Using the TCRdist pipeline, a later analysis assigned CDR3 sequences along with most-parsimonious VDJ recombination scenarios. In a later analysis, each TCR beta chain was defined by its CDR3 amino acid sequence together with its V-gene family, and reads lacking a unique V-gene family were excluded. To address suspected cross-contamination and a sequencing artifact, a later analysis removed over 500 highly shared, low-generation-probability nucleotide sequences. In a later analysis, a clonal expansion index was calculated for each public chain from normalized within-repertoire ranks of inferred template counts. In a later analysis, generation probabilities were computed with a VDJ recombination model fitted to out-of-frame rearrangements, and the resulting probabilities were checked against IGoR. Hypergeometric tests were used in a later analysis to score TCR-TCR, TCR-HLA and TCR-CMV co-occurrence, with a repertoire-size bias correction applied to the TCR pairs. In a later analysis, false discovery rates were estimated by permuting HLA or CMV assignments 20 times. In a later analysis, co-occurring TCRs were grouped using DBSCAN, and TCRdist sequence similarity was added for clustering within HLA-allele-positive subsets. Co-occurrence clustering excluded repertoires with fewer than 30,000 or more than 120,000 public chains, plus five with anomalous nucleotide sharing. The table comes from immuneACCESS by way of TCRdb, which keeps in-frame sequences with V and J called. Part of the clones is missing from these tables; in studies checked, under half for an unresolved V gene and the rest for unknown reasons. V, J and clone size are those of that table, while D and trimming were read from the DNA. This sample holds more than 140,000 clones; roughly 82% were observed only once. The leading ten clones occupy approximately 5.5% of the sample.

The data stem from a study of cytomegalovirus exposure and HLA in healthy donors (dated by TCRdb to about 2017). For context, the study as a whole: In an earlier analysis of approximately 500 of the donors, 276 Gb of sequence data and 120 million or so unique TCR beta sequences from 180 million or so T cells were reported. Roughly 300 gigabases of sequencing data and approximately 92 million unique TCR sequences made up an early release that covered approximately 620 HLA-typed donors. Among the approximately 400 genotyped donors, around 81% belonged to the genetic ancestry cluster associated with self-reported Caucasian donors. The study aimed to test whether signatures of past pathogen exposure could be identified by cataloging public T cell receptors. The T cell repertoires of under 750 subjects were profiled by immunosequencing and related to cytomegalovirus serostatus. In addition to the first cohort of 666 subjects, a separate validation cohort of over 90 different subjects was used. To predict cytomegalovirus infection status, the study combined high-throughput TCR immunosequencing, statistical association of individual TCRs with disease status, and machine learning. A later analysis re-examined previously published TCR beta repertoires from 500 to 700 donors and added high-resolution HLA genotyping to investigate patterns of TCR occurrence. The later analysis used no new phenotypic data to find candidate immune exposures, relying instead on TCR beta sequences and their occurrence across donors. To decide whether each TCR beta V gene segment behaved as functional or pseudogenic, an earlier analysis of nearly 600 of the donors relied on high-throughput TCR beta sequencing. Donor age, sex, ethnicity and CMV serostatus were collected together with the repertoire data. A later genetic analysis used genome-wide SNP genotypes for about 55% of the 666 donors, treating that subset as a discovery cohort. All discovery cohort repertoires had been generated using a single sequencing platform. HLA typing covered class I and class II loci at four-digit resolution. Typing coverage varied by locus: roughly 620-640 donors for A, B, C, DRB1 and DQB1; approximately 500 for DQA1; approximately 610 for DPA1; 450 to 480 for DPB1. Roughly 5 DR-DQ haplotypes were handled as single units for association and clustering, since linkage in the cohort was strong. Among about 360 genotyped donors of the cohort, an average of around 240,000 unique TCR beta nucleotide sequences were sequenced per donor, around a sixth of them non-productive. General conclusions and limits of the study: Some IMGT-functional V segments, including TRBV6-2 and TRBV6-3, could not be distinguished by the 87-base-pair reads and were therefore excluded. A further reported finding was that TCR beta sequences accurately predicted the HLA-A and HLA-B alleles for most subjects in the first cohort. Only TCR beta chains were sequenced in this cohort, and the absence of alpha or paired-chain data limited detectable features. The classifier was reported to diagnose cytomegalovirus status with high specificity and sensitivity in both the original and validation cohorts. Correlated functional status among segregating V segments might reflect linkage disequilibrium, but an unknown experimental factor could not be ruled out. Specific HLA alleles were associated with around 18,000 TCR beta sequences at a false discovery rate of 0.05 in a later analysis. Strong co-occurrence of HLA alleles, especially DR and DQ, made assigning TCR associations to individual alleles difficult. Because counts were too low, some 17 rarely observed V segments, including chromosome 9 orphons, were left out of the earlier analysis of several hundred of the donors. The sequencing pipeline was judged likely to have produced a cluster of highly shared sequence variants as a technical artifact. According to a later analysis, parvovirus B19, influenza, CMV and Epstein-Barr virus appeared linked to several top co-occurrence clusters. According to a later genetic analysis, donors in an Asian-associated ancestry cluster had fewer N-insertions in productive TCRs than the approximately 690-donor mean. Sequencing depth was assumed to be roughly uniform across donors in the presence/absence analyses, though that assumption may not hold. Most TCR sequences were seen in very few donors, while some public TCRs were found in many individuals. An association between a missense DCLRE1C variant and V-gene and J-gene trimming of TCR beta chains was found in a later genetic analysis and replicated in an independent cohort. A few of the identified cytomegalovirus-associated TCR beta chains were confirmed in vitro to be specific for cytomegalovirus antigens. Because HLA typing was unavailable for some donors at each locus, only the typed subset was used in association tests. In a later analysis, TCR association rates were found to vary across HLA loci, with the most associated TCRs seen for DRB1 alleles and the fewest for HLA-C alleles. An earlier analysis of approximately 500 of the donors showed that most TCR beta V segments appeared in productive rearrangements either about 90% or about 30% of the time, which broadly matched IMGT annotations. The authors suggested that the approach could potentially be extended to other disease states and immunological phenotypes. The only immune exposure information available for the cohort was CMV serostatus. A later analysis found that most CMV-associated TCR beta chains appeared HLA-restricted, with HLA associations seemingly driven largely by CMV exposure. Compared with equally common non-associated chains, HLA-associated TCR beta chains in a later analysis were more clonally expanded and had lower generation probabilities. The study listed 164 TCR beta chains as associated with cytomegalovirus.

V lost 0 bases and J lost 6 bases; the stretch between them is 6 bases long. The germline V gene sets CDR1 to SGHDT and CDR2 to YYEEEE. There are 12 amino acids in the CDR3, from cysteine to phenylalanine inclusive. Only CDR3 DNA is held: 36 bases, read in frame from base 1. The cohort was made up of 666 healthy bone marrow donors. At the time of sampling, all cohort members were nominally healthy, though unrecorded immune exposures were likely present. The donor tested CMV seropositive and was one of the 289 seropositive cohort members. A peripheral blood sample was collected from each donor, and TCR beta sequencing was performed on peripheral blood mononuclear cells. Genomic DNA was extracted from the blood cell samples with the Qiagen DNeasy Blood Extraction Kit.

Sample: PBMCs. This clonotype originated in a young man in good health and CMV-seropositive. The V and J segments used are TRBV5-6 and TRBJ1-2, with TRBD1 perhaps the D gene, on 6 matching bases. CDR3 region: CASSLDRDGYTF. The DNA sequence reads TGTGCCAGCAGCTTGGACAGGGATGGCTACACCTTC.